The present TCR beta chain was sequenced within a study of molecular identifiers for immune sequencing clone quantification. With listed TCR primers and previously described methods, bulk TCR libraries were prepared. Via MiXCR, TCRdb re-called the PCR reads, giving one row per CDR3 protein. The sample includes about 510,000 distinct CDR3 sequences, about 26% of them seen just once. Study-level findings and limits: Beyond 20 RNA copies, clones held over 98% of effector molecules, compared with under 1% in naive cells. A single cell's spiked Jurkat TCR RNA was reportedly detectable among one million naive cells.

Sorting recovered naive CD8 T cells on a CD8+CD4-CCR7+CD45RA+ profile. Trimming took 6 bases from V and 5 from J; bases not matched to a gene: 12. The CDR3 has 15 amino acids. For this clonotype: The antigen remains unidentified.

The chain joins TRBV12-3 or TRBV12-4 to TRBJ2-5, with 7 positions matching TRBD1. The receptor was derived from a human donor in good health. Some libraries in this study had Jurkat cell RNA spiked in. The specimen sequenced was naive CD8+ T cells from blood, with Jurkat cell RNA spiked in. Stated subset: FACS-sorted CD8+CD4-CCR7+CD45RA+ naive T cells. The CDR3 reads CASRTNDRAKETQYF. The CDR3 DNA reads TGTGCCAGCAGGACTAACGACAGGGCGAAGGAGACCCAGTACTTC.